This T cell receptor beta chain came from a study of blood T cell repertoires in COVID-19. Study-level background: Samples of COVID-19 (acute and convalescent) were obtained from the United States, Italy and Spain. Sources were T cells, B-cell-depleted T cells, or PBMCs; the material itself was cDNA or gDNA.

Methods used by the authors: By means of reference gene primer amplification, nucleated cell counts were estimated. The repertoire was sequenced with immunoSEQ multiplex PCR; TCRdb's copy has only in-frame clones and lacks some. The V and J calls and the clone size are those of that table, but D and trimming were determined from the DNA. The sample has approximately 210,000 clones; about 83% are singletons. The TCR comes from a woman aged 50 to 60 with active or convalescent COVID-19. The sample was peripheral blood.

DNA for the CDR3: TGTGCCAGCAGCAAGATCTTTAAGTGGGTCGGGACAGATGGAAACGGCACAGATACGCAGTATTTT. Translating it yields CASSKIFKWVGTDGNGTDTQYF. J is TRBJ2-3 and V is TRBV21-1; the table's D call TRBD1 went unverified against the DNA. TRBV21-1 is assigned pseudogene status. The CDR3 has 22 amino acids.